This T cell receptor delta chain was recorded in a study of gamma-delta T cells after stem cell transplantation (dated by TCRdb to the mid-2010s). This clone is labeled medium-sized (0.01 to 0.1%). This receptor's antigen is unknown. The input lacks base qualities; no much larger clone sits a single base away. The cysteine opens and the phenylalanine closes a CDR3 of 17 amino acids. Only the CDR3 part of the read is kept: 51 bases, read in frame from the first base. CDR1 and CDR2 are drawn from the germline V gene: GEAIGNYY, EKD. The germline V end is reduced by 3 bases and the J end by 1 base; junction bases left unmatched: 10. Library creation used RT-PCR. The sequencer was an Illumina MiSeq. Public reads were reanalyzed in TCRdb with CATT, and rows carrying the same DNA were merged afterwards. For this sample there are 1,100 or so delta-chain clones; around 1.6% appear just once. Approximately 47% of the sample is held by the ten biggest clonotypes.

The source material was gamma-delta T cells. The rearrangement combines TRDV2 with TRDJ1; 10 bases in the junction line up with TRDD3. The TCR was taken from a human donor. It is not recorded whose cells these are; they may come from a transplant donor. The CDR3 amino acid sequence is: CACDPVTGGSPTDKLIF. Read as DNA, the sequence is TGTGCCTGTGACCCTGTTACTGGGGGATCCCCCACCGATAAACTCATCTTT.